These 27 T cell receptor beta chains came from one sample sequenced in a study of T-cell reconstitution after alpha-beta-depleted transplantation in children. Researchers prepared the TCRbeta library using unique molecular identifiers, the study reports. TCRdb fed the PCR reads into MiXCR, producing one record per CDR3 protein. The data show 330,000 or so distinct CDR3 sequences, over 9% seen once. The sequencing used PBMCs from the stem cell graft donor, collected from the stem cell graft. The receptors here all came from a human donor who donated a stem cell graft to a child with acute lymphoblastic leukemia.

The chain couples TRBV4-1 to TRBJ2-3, with D possibly being TRBD1 (6 bases). This CDR3 region has 17 residues. CDR1 and CDR2 (germline): MGHRA, YSYEKL. The germline V and J ends were trimmed by 2 bases and 4 bases, with 19 bases remaining between them. DNA of the CDR3: TGCGCCAGCAGCCAACGCCCCGGGACAAGTGGGGCAGATACGCAGTATTTT. The encoded protein is CASSQRPGTSGADTQYF.

In this sample, this clonotype turned up many times. This sequence joins TRBV20-1 and TRBJ2-7; tentatively, D is TRBD2 (5 bases). The CDR3 spans 13 residues. Trimming took 5 bases from V and 0 from J, leaving 11 bases between them. Germline assignment: CDR1 DFQATT and CDR2 SNEGSKA (reference sequence). As DNA, the CDR3 is TGCAGTGCTCGGACTGGTCTCTCCTACGAGCAGTACTTC. Its protein is CSARTGLSYEQYF.

This chain joins TRBV5-5 and TRBJ2-3; D gene uncertain. Germline values: CDR1 SGHKS, CDR2 YYEKEE (reference sequence). This CDR3 has 14 residues. V dropped 3 bases and J dropped 2 bases, with 10 bases sitting between them. The CDR3 is CASSSPWSTDTQYF. For the CDR3, the DNA is TGTGCCAGCAGCTCCCCCTGGTCCACAGATACGCAGTATTTT.

This clonotype was detected many times. The V call is TRBV5-1, the J call TRBJ2-2; D may be TRBD1 or TRBD2 (5 bases each). The CDR3 contains 17 residues. Trimming took off 2 bases at V and 1 base at J, with 15 bases between the two ends. The V gene's germline CDR1 is SGHRS and CDR2 YFSETQ. The CDR3 spells CASSFNSGTQNTGELFF. The DNA of the CDR3 is TGCGCCAGCAGCTTCAATTCCGGGACCCAGAACACCGGGGAGCTGTTTTTT.

This clonotype showed up just a few times. This chain joins TRBV6-5 and TRBJ2-7; TRBD1 aligns across 9 bases. This CDR3 is 16 amino acids long. With V trimmed by 0 bases and J by 3 bases, 6 bases remained unmatched. Germline CDR1 and CDR2: MNHEY and SVGAGI. The CDR3 is CASSYSNAGQGYEQYF. The CDR3 DNA reads TGTGCCAGCAGTTACTCGAACGCGGGACAGGGCTACGAGCAGTACTTC.

The V call is TRBV30, the J call TRBJ2-6; D unresolved. The CDR3 loop spans 14 amino acids. Germline V gives CDR1 GTSNPN, CDR2 SVGIG (reference sequence). The ends were cut back, 7 bases at V and 4 bases at J, with 14 bases in the middle. The CDR3 DNA is TGTGCCTCCAACTCGGTTACGGGGGCCAACGTCCTGACTTTC. As protein: CASNSVTGANVLTF.

The chain combines TRBV12-3 or TRBV12-4 with TRBJ2-3, with D perhaps matching TRBD1 (5 bases). The CDR3 length is 15 residues. Trimming cost V 6 bases and J 0 bases, with 13 bases left between them. The DNA of the CDR3 is TGTGCCAGCAGCATATACAGGACAAGCACAGATACGCAGTATTTT. Translated: CASSIYRTSTDTQYF.

This sequence joins TRBV7-6 and TRBJ2-7; the match to TRBD2 covers 8 bases. After removal of 5 bases from V and 1 base from J, the junction contained 13 bases not matched to a gene. Germline V gene lookup returns CDR1 SGHVS and CDR2 FNYEAQ. This CDR3 is 17 amino acids long. As DNA, the CDR3 is TGTGCCAGCAGCCCCTTTCCGGGGGGGCCGGGGTCCTACGAGCAGTACTTC. Translating gives CASSPFPGGPGSYEQYF.

This clonotype has just a few counts. The gene calls are TRBV3-1 and TRBJ2-1; 10 positions match TRBD2. The CDR3 loop spans 16 amino acids. The germline CDR1 and CDR2 sequences are LGHDT and YNNKEL (reference sequence). Germline trimming cut 4 bases from V and 2 bases from J; bases unmatched to any gene: 5. CDR3 nucleotides: TGTGCCAGCAGCCTTCGAGCGGGAGGGCCCTACAATGAGCAGTTCTTC. Its translation is CASSLRAGGPYNEQFF.

V usage is TRBV7-8 and J usage is TRBJ2-1; weak D call: TRBD1 (6 bases). The CDR3 is 16 amino acids. The germline V gene has CDR1 SGHVS and CDR2 FQNEAQ. Trimming left V 5 bases short and J 4 bases short, with 18 bases between. The DNA of the CDR3 is TGTGCCAGCAGCCCCCCTGGACAGCTTATTTACAATGAGCAGTTCTTC. This sequence encodes CASSPPGQLIYNEQFF.

This clonotype was seen a handful of times. V gene TRBV28 combines with J gene TRBJ2-3; TRBD1 matches at 8 bases. The CDR3 runs to 14 residues. With 4 bases clipped from V and 4 bases from J, the junction kept 4 bases outside the gene matches. The germline V gene has CDR1 MDHEN and CDR2 SYDVKM. CDR3: CASSSQGAADTQYF. The CDR3 bases are TGTGCCAGCAGTTCGCAGGGGGCCGCAGATACGCAGTATTTT.

The chain carries TRBV6-1 and TRBJ1-1; TRBD1 is a possible D gene (6 bases). The CDR3 covers 15 residues. The V gene's germline CDR1 is MNHNS and CDR2 SASEGT. With 7 bases removed from V and 0 bases from J, the gap between germline ends came to 15 bases. For the CDR3, the DNA is TGTGCCAGCACCCCTCCCGGGGGCCTGAACACTGAAGCTTTCTTT. Its translation is CASTPPGGLNTEAFF.

This clonotype was picked up many times. The gene calls are TRBV4-2 and TRBJ2-3; D might be TRBD1 (5 bases). The CDR3 spans 15 residues. Trimming pared 1 base from V and 0 bases from J, leaving 8 bases between. Germline CDR1 reads LGHNA; CDR2 reads YNFKEQ. CDR3 in DNA: TGTGCCAGCAGCCAAGTGCAGGGAAGCACAGATACGCAGTATTTT. The encoded protein is CASSQVQGSTDTQYF.

The chain combines TRBV5-1 with TRBJ2-1; 8 positions match TRBD2. The V and J ends lost 0 bases and 7 bases, in that order; junction bases with no gene match: 6. Germline CDR1 is SGHRS and CDR2 is YFSETQ. CDR3 length: 15 amino acids. The CDR3 spells CASSLADREGNEQFF. The DNA for the CDR3 is TGCGCCAGCAGCTTGGCGGATCGGGAGGGGAATGAGCAGTTCTTC.

This clonotype was counted many times. CDR3 DNA sequence: TGTGCCAGCAGCCCCCGGGGACTAGCGGGGAACAATGAGCAGTTCTTC. Its protein product is CASSPRGLAGNNEQFF. The chain couples TRBV9 to TRBJ2-1; 13 bases match TRBD2. This CDR3 is built from 16 residues. The germline V gene encodes CDR1 SGDLS and CDR2 YYNGEE. V was clipped by 4 bases and J by 5 bases; unmatched bases: 6. The whole variable domain, remainder taken from reference TRBV9 and TRBJ2-1, is DSGVTQTPKHLITATGQRVTLRCSPRSGDLSVYWYQQSLDQGLQFLIQYYNGEERAKGNILERFSAQQFPDLHSELNLSSLELGDSALYFCASSPRGLAGNNEQFFGPGTRLTVL.

This clonotype was picked up a small number of times. V and J are TRBV5-1 and TRBJ2-7; a possible D gene is TRBD1 (6 bases). This CDR3 comprises 13 residues. Trimming stripped 0 bases from V and 6 bases from J, with 10 bases between. Per germline, CDR1 SGHRS and CDR2 YFSETQ. The CDR3 reads CASSLDFRGEQYF. In nucleotides, the CDR3 is TGCGCCAGCAGCTTGGATTTCAGGGGCGAGCAGTACTTC.

The J gene is TRBJ2-5, the V gene TRBV18; D might be TRBD1 or TRBD2, each matching 5 bases. Germline V gene lookup returns CDR1 KGHSH and CDR2 LQKENI. This CDR3 has 14 amino acids. The ends were cut back, 4 bases at V and 6 bases at J, with 15 bases in the middle. CDR3 sequence: CASSRPRTGQTQYF. CDR3 DNA: TGTGCCAGCTCACGCCCCAGGACGGGACAGACCCAGTACTTC.

The chain is built from TRBV6-1 and TRBJ2-5; D is perhaps TRBD1 (5 bases). In germline, CDR1 is MNHNS, CDR2 SASEGT. The germline V and J ends were trimmed by 1 base and 5 bases, with 17 bases remaining between them. This CDR3 is 16 amino acids long. Written as DNA, the CDR3 is TGTGCCAGCAGTGAAGAGTCAGCAAATGCAGGGGAGACCCAGTACTTC. This encodes CASSEESANAGETQYF.

The V and J genes are TRBV7-6 and TRBJ2-1; 11 bases map to TRBD2. Looked up from germline, CDR1 is SGHVS and CDR2 is FNYEAQ. This CDR3 comprises 18 residues. The junction had 5 bases not matched to a gene; V was cut back by 0 bases and J by 1 base. The CDR3 DNA is TGTGCCAGCAGCTTAGCCCCTCGACTAGCGGGGTCCTACAATGAGCAGTTCTTC. As protein: CASSLAPRLAGSYNEQFF. Full variable domain (outside the CDR3, taken from reference TRBV7-6 and TRBJ2-1): GAGVSQSPRYKVTKRGQDVALRCDPISGHVSLYWYRQALGQGPEFLTYFNYEAQQDKSGLPNDRFSAERPEGSISTLTIQRTEQRDSAMYRCASSLAPRLAGSYNEQFFGPGTRLTVL.

The chain couples TRBV2 to TRBJ1-5, with D uncertain. From germline, CDR1 is SNHLY and CDR2 FYNNEI. The CDR3 has 14 amino acids. V shed 5 bases and J shed 4 bases, with 12 bases lying between them. This CDR3 is CASSLTRSNQPQHF. DNA of the CDR3: TGTGCCAGCAGTTTGACCCGGTCAAATCAGCCCCAGCATTTT.

This clonotype was seen many times. This chain uses TRBV4-1 with TRBJ2-7, with TRBD1 identical over 7 bases. CDR3 size: 17 residues. CDR1 is MGHRA, CDR2 YSYEKL, per germline. J was trimmed by 2 bases and V by 0 bases; bases with no gene match: 10. Here the CDR3 reads CASSQDPSGTVTYEQYF. The CDR3 DNA reads TGCGCCAGCAGCCAAGATCCCTCCGGGACAGTAACCTACGAGCAGTACTTC.

This clonotype was counted at least ten times. The rearrangement uses TRBV6-1 and TRBJ2-1; the D is unclear. The V gene's germline CDR1 is MNHNS and CDR2 SASEGT. The CDR3 loop spans 14 amino acids. The V gene lost 8 bases and the J gene lost 9 bases, with 20 bases spanning the gap. CDR3 DNA sequence: TGTGCCAGCCGACCTCAGGTGTACCGCATTGAGCAGTTCTTC. This translates into CASRPQVYRIEQFF.

This clonotype came up a few times. V and J are TRBV20-1 and TRBJ1-5; D remains ambiguous. Germline CDR1 DFQATT, CDR2 SNEGSKA (reference sequence). The CDR3 is 14 amino acids. Trimming shortened V by 4 bases and J by 3 bases, and 13 bases separated the two germline ends. CDR3: CSAIGVGINQPQHF. The CDR3 DNA reads as TGCAGTGCTATCGGGGTCGGGATCAATCAGCCCCAGCATTTT.

This clonotype was counted between two and nine times. This chain links TRBV7-8 with TRBJ2-2; D perhaps matches TRBD1 (6 bases). The germline V gene has CDR1 SGHVS and CDR2 FQNEAQ. The CDR3 sequence is 17 residues long. Trimming shortened V by 5 bases and J by 0 bases, and 16 bases separated the two germline ends. The CDR3 is CASSAYRVQTNTGELFF. CDR3 bases: TGTGCCAGCAGCGCCTACAGGGTCCAAACGAACACCGGGGAGCTGTTTTTT. The variable domain in full, with the rest retrieved from reference TRBV7-8 and TRBJ2-2, is GAGVSQSPRYKVAKRGQDVALRCDPISGHVSLFWYQQALGQGPEFLTYFQNEAQLDKSGLPSDRFFAERPEGSVSTLKIQRTQQEDSAVYLCASSAYRVQTNTGELFFGEGSRLTVL.

The table lists this clonotype with a few counts. The chain joins TRBV7-6 to TRBJ2-7, with D unclear. The CDR3 length is 15 residues. Germline values: CDR1 SGHVS, CDR2 FNYEAQ. The ends were cut back, 5 bases at V and 4 bases at J, with 18 bases in the middle. The chain's CDR3 is CASSPEMAIDYEQYF. Written as DNA, the CDR3 is TGTGCCAGCAGCCCCGAGATGGCCATTGATTACGAGCAGTACTTC. The variable domain in full, completed from reference TRBV7-6 and TRBJ2-7, reads GAGVSQSPRYKVTKRGQDVALRCDPISGHVSLYWYRQALGQGPEFLTYFNYEAQQDKSGLPNDRFSAERPEGSISTLTIQRTEQRDSAMYRCASSPEMAIDYEQYFGPGTRLTVT.

The genes are TRBV12-3 or TRBV12-4 and TRBJ2-7; D perhaps matches TRBD1 (6 bases). This CDR3 is built from 18 residues. V lost 5 bases and J 4 bases, leaving 27 bases between the germline ends. The CDR3 loop is CASSPRFPRRTELYEQYF. Written as DNA, the CDR3 is TGTGCCAGCAGTCCCCGATTCCCCCGGAGGACAGAGCTTTACGAGCAGTACTTC.

This clonotype was picked up many times. The CDR3 region is CASRRTGSYEQYF. In DNA form, the CDR3 reads TGTGCCAGCCGCAGGACAGGGTCCTACGAGCAGTACTTC. V is TRBV6-1 and J is TRBJ2-7; 8 nucleotides line up with TRBD1. The CDR3 runs to 13 residues. Germline lookup yields CDR1 MNHNS and CDR2 SASEGT. After removal of 8 bases from V and 1 base from J, the junction contained 4 bases not matched to a gene.